The T cell receptor beta chain under discussion was sequenced for a study of regulatory T cells in long-lasting Graves disease. Study results and caveats: Newly diagnosed disease favored TRBV20-1 and TRBJ2-1 over persistent disease. TCR diversity was lower in persistent Graves' patients than in newly diagnosed ones.

Noted time point: newly diagnosed GD, antithyroid drugs for less than 3 months. Generation of the TCR library employed RNA extracted from PBMCs. Each of the patients was recruited from an endocrinology department situated in Xi'an, China. Roughly 8.2-milliliter peripheral blood samples went into EDTA tubes. The CDR3 is 15 residues long. V trimming: 4 bases; J trimming: 6 bases; junction bases outside the gene matches: 5. The table lists this clonotype with many counts. Antigen specificity is unknown. Researchers made TCR beta libraries by using iRepertoire HTBI primers and running Arm-PCR on CDR3 regions. In TCRdb, the multiplex PCR reads were re-called with MiXCR into one record per CDR3 protein. Among a few hundred thousand distinct CDR3 sequences listed, approximately 13% were seen once. The same data also went into a second study, on T cells in Graves' hyperthyroidism and ophthalmopathy.

The TCR originated in a man aged 25-45 years with Graves disease. This sample comprised peripheral blood mononuclear cells (PBMCs), obtained at new diagnosis, from a patient treated with antithyroid drugs. The rearrangement links TRBV12-3 or TRBV12-4 to TRBJ2-3; 12 nucleotides agree with TRBD2. CDR3 nucleotide sequence: TGTGCCAGCAGTTACCGACTAGCGGGAGAGGATACGCAGTATTTT. Protein sequence: CASSYRLAGEDTQYF.